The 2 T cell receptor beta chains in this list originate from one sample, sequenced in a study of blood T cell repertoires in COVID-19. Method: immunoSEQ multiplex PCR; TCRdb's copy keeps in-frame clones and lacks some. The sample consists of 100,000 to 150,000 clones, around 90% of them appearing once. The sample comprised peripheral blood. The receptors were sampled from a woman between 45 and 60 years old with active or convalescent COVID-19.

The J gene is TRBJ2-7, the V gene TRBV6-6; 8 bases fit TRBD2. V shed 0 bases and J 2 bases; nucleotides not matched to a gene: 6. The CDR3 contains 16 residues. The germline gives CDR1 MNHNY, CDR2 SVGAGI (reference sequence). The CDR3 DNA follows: TGTGCCAGCAGTTACTCGAAAAGCGGGAGAACCTACGAGCAGTACTTC. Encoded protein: CASSYSKSGRTYEQYF.

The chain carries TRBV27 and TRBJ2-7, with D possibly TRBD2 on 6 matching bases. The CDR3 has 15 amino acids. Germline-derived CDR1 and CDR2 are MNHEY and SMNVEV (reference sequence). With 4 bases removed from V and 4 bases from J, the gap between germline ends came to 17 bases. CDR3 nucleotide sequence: TGTGCCAGCAGTTCGTTCGGGGACTCAGTATACGAGCAGTACTTC. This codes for CASSSFGDSVYEQYF.